This TCR beta chain was identified during a study of blood T cell repertoires in COVID-19. Study in general: Spain, Italy and the United States supplied samples that represented acute and convalescent COVID-19. Sources were T cells, B-cell-depleted T cells, or PBMCs; the material itself was cDNA or gDNA.

The CDR3 covers 12 residues. The V end was cut by 2 bases, the J end by 5 bases, with 5 bases between. Germline V gene sequence: CDR1 SGHAT, CDR2 FQNNGV. As handled by the study authors: Estimated nucleated cell counts came from reference gene primer amplification. Method: immunoSEQ multiplex PCR; TCRdb's copy keeps in-frame clones and lacks some. The D gene and trimming were derived from the DNA, and the V and J assignments and clone size from that table. The repertoire has 65,000 or so clones, roughly 90% of them found once; the top ten carry about a tenth. Sequenced sample: peripheral blood. The V gene is TRBV11-2, the J gene TRBJ2-3, with D uncertain. This TCR came from a human donor with acute or convalescent COVID-19. The donor label of this sample is uncertain. Here the CDR3 reads CASSLWQDTQYF. The DNA of the CDR3 is TGTGCCAGCAGCTTATGGCAAGATACGCAGTATTTT.